This entry lists 11 T cell receptor beta chains sequenced from one sample in a study of blood T cell repertoires in COVID-19. The table came from immunoSEQ multiplex PCR; TCRdb's copy has only in-frame clones and leaves some out. The sample has around 180,000 clones; approximately 90% are singletons. What was sequenced was peripheral blood. All receptors derive from a human donor in a cohort sampled during active COVID-19.

The V call is TRBV11-2, the J call TRBJ2-1; TRBD2 matches at 10 bases. Trimming removed 2 bases from V and 8 bases from J; junction bases left unmatched: 6. CDR1 and CDR2 (germline): SGHAT, FQNNGV. CDR3 length: 15 residues. Here the CDR3 reads CASSLLSGRVYEQFF. The CDR3 region has the DNA TGTGCCAGCAGCTTACTCAGCGGGAGGGTCTATGAGCAGTTCTTC.

The V gene is TRBV7-9, the J gene TRBJ2-5; 7 bases are a match to TRBD2. Trimming at V came to 5 bases and at J to 3 bases, leaving 9 bases not matched to a gene. The CDR3 length is 15 residues. CDR1 is SEHNR, CDR2 FQNEAQ, per germline (reference sequence). The CDR3 nucleotides read TGTGCCAGCAGCCGATACGGGGGGACTGAAGAGACCCAGTACTTC. Encoded protein: CASSRYGGTEETQYF.

The chain carries TRBV10-3 and TRBJ2-6; D perhaps matches TRBD1 (5 bases). This CDR3 has 15 residues. Germline V gene lookup returns CDR1 ENHRY and CDR2 SYGVKD. The ends were cut back, 3 bases at V and 1 base at J, with 7 bases in the middle. This CDR3 is CAISEQDSGANVLTF. The CDR3 DNA reads TGTGCCATCAGTGAACAGGATTCTGGGGCCAACGTCCTGACTTTC.

This sequence joins TRBV5-1 and TRBJ2-5; 7 bases are a match to TRBD2. Germline CDR1 and CDR2: SGHRS and YFSETQ. V lost 1 base and J lost 5; bases outside the gene matches: 8. CDR3 length: 15 residues. CDR3 sequence reads: CASSLRASGPETQYF. The CDR3 DNA reads TGCGCCAGCAGCTTGAGGGCTAGCGGCCCCGAGACCCAGTACTTC.

In nucleotides, the CDR3 is TGTGCCAGCAGCTTAGTGTCTAGCGGTAAATACGAGCAGTACTTC. Amino acid sequence: CASSLVSSGKYEQYF. The J gene is TRBJ2-7, the V gene TRBV7-2; the match to TRBD2 covers 7 bases. This CDR3 spans 15 amino acids. V lost 1 base, J lost 4 bases, and 7 bases stayed unmatched. Germline lookup yields CDR1 SGHTA and CDR2 FQGNSA.

V gene TRBV6-2 or TRBV6-3 combines with J gene TRBJ2-1; TRBD2 agrees at 12 bases. Per germline, CDR1 MNHEY and CDR2 SVGEGT. J gave up 13 bases and V 6 bases, and 13 bases lay outside the gene matches. The CDR3 extends over 15 amino acids. The CDR3 nucleotides are TGTGCCAGCAGCCTCCGACTAGCGGGGGAGGGCGCACAGTTCTTC. Translation: CASSLRLAGEGAQFF.

This rearrangement joins TRBV11-2 to TRBJ1-3; D not resolved. Trimming stripped 1 base from V and 3 bases from J, with 7 bases between. The CDR3 is 14 residues long. Germline-derived CDR1 and CDR2 are SGHAT and FQNNGV. CDR3 region: CASSLGGYGNTIYF. CDR3 bases: TGTGCCAGCAGCTTAGGAGGGTATGGAAACACCATATATTTT. Complete variable domain (other parts from reference TRBV11-2 and TRBJ1-3): EAGVAQSPRYKIIEKRQSVAFWCNPISGHATLYWYQQILGQGPKLLIQFQNNGVVDDSQLPKDRFSAERLKGVDSTLKIQPAKLEDSAVYLCASSLGGYGNTIYFGEGSWLTVV.

The count of this clone is one. This chain links TRBV7-2 with TRBJ2-7; the D is unclear. The CDR3 contains 13 residues. Trimming left V 0 bases short and J 2 bases short, with 5 bases between. The V gene's germline CDR1 is SGHTA and CDR2 FQGNSA. Written as DNA, the CDR3 is TGTGCCAGCAGCTTAGCAGCCGCCTACGAGCAGTACTTC. This codes for CASSLAAAYEQYF.

The chain combines TRBV6-5 with TRBJ1-6; unclear D gene. The V end lost 2 bases, the J end lost 9 bases, and 11 bases lay between the germline ends. Germline assignment: CDR1 MNHEY and CDR2 SVGAGI. The CDR3 has 14 amino acids. This CDR3 reads CASSYVLNGSPLHF. The CDR3 nucleotides are TGTGCCAGCAGTTACGTATTGAACGGTTCACCCCTCCACTTT.

This sequence joins TRBV6-2 or TRBV6-3 and TRBJ2-7; D is perhaps TRBD2 (6 bases). In germline, CDR1 is MNHEY, CDR2 SVGEGT. The CDR3 length is 21 residues. The ends were cut back, 1 base at V and 3 bases at J, with 31 bases in the middle. The CDR3 nucleotides are TGTGCCAGCAGTTACTACCCAACCGGGGTGGGGGACTTTGAGAGAGTCTACGAGCAGTACTTC. It translates to CASSYYPTGVGDFERVYEQYF.

V is TRBV6-2 or TRBV6-3 and J is TRBJ2-7, with D tentatively TRBD1 (7 bases). The CDR3 totals 16 residues. Germline loops: CDR1 MNHEY, CDR2 SVGEGT. Between the trimmed V and J ends, which lost 2 bases and 1 base, there was a span of 15 bases. CDR3 loop: CASSYRRDRSSYEQYF. The DNA of the CDR3 is TGTGCCAGCAGTTACAGGCGGGACAGAAGTTCCTACGAGCAGTACTTC.